The 23 T cell receptor beta chains reported below all come from one sample, sequenced in a study of blood T cell repertoires in COVID-19. The protocol was immunoSEQ multiplex PCR, while the TCRdb copy is restricted to in-frame clones and leaves out a portion. Found here are roughly 160,000 clones, approximately 84% of them singletons; the top ten hold roughly 7.3%. Sequencing used PBMCs or T cells enriched from blood (not recorded which). The receptors derive from a woman aged 45 to 65 who had recovered from COVID-19.

This chain uses TRBV7-8 with TRBJ2-1; TRBD2 aligns across 13 bases. V lost 6 bases, J lost 5 bases, and 13 bases stayed unmatched. The CDR3 consists of 18 residues. Germline lookup yields CDR1 SGHVS and CDR2 FQNEAQ. CDR3 loop: CASRLGRTSGSLDNEQFF. The CDR3 bases are TGTGCCAGCAGATTGGGGAGGACTAGCGGGAGTTTGGACAATGAGCAGTTCTTC. Filled out from reference TRBV7-8 and TRBJ2-1, the complete variable domain reads GAGVSQSPRYKVAKRGQDVALRCDPISGHVSLFWYQQALGQGPEFLTYFQNEAQLDKSGLPSDRFFAERPEGSVSTLKIQRTQQEDSAVYLCASRLGRTSGSLDNEQFFGPGTRLTVL.

This clone came up once. This rearrangement joins TRBV4-2 to TRBJ2-1, with 8 bases identical to TRBD2. Germline V gene data show CDR1 as LGHNA and CDR2 as YNFKEQ. The ends lost 3 bases at V and 0 bases at J; junction bases unmatched: 7. This CDR3 comprises 17 residues. The CDR3 coding sequence is TGTGCCAGCAGCCAGGTTGCCGGGACTAGCTCCTACAATGAGCAGTTCTTC. Translation: CASSQVAGTSSYNEQFF.

For the CDR3, the DNA is TGTGCCAGCAGCTGGGACAGGTACACTGAAGCTTTCTTT. Translating it yields CASSWDRYTEAFF. V usage is TRBV5-4 and J usage is TRBJ1-1; 8 positions agree with TRBD1. After removal of 3 bases from V and 3 bases from J, the junction contained 1 base not matched to a gene. This CDR3 is built from 13 residues. CDR1 SGHNT and CDR2 YYREEE come from the germline V gene (reference sequence).

This clone is a singleton in its sample. The rearrangement uses TRBV5-4 and TRBJ2-3; 13 bases agree with TRBD2. CDR3 length equals 17 residues. Germline V lookup: CDR1 SGHNT, CDR2 YYREEE (reference sequence). V dropped 1 base and J dropped 4; count of bases not matched to a gene: 6. CDR3 loop: CASSLKLAGGLADTQYF. The CDR3, as DNA: TGTGCCAGCAGCTTGAAACTAGCGGGAGGGCTGGCAGATACGCAGTATTTT. The full variable domain, its missing parts supplied by reference TRBV5-4 and TRBJ2-3, is ETGVTQSPTHLIKTRGQQVTLRCSSQSGHNTVSWYQQALGQGPQFIFQYYREEENGRGNFPPRFSGLQFPNYSSELNVNALELDDSALYLCASSLKLAGGLADTQYFGPGTRLTVL.

The chain recombines TRBV7-6 with TRBJ1-1; the D gene is possibly TRBD1 (5 bases). Trimming removed 1 base from V and 1 base from J, with 16 bases in between. Looked up from germline, CDR1 is SGHVS and CDR2 is FNYEAQ. The CDR3 is 17 residues long. For the CDR3, the DNA is TGTGCCAGCAGCTTAGATTCGGTGGGGGGGTCGAACACTGAAGCTTTCTTT. This sequence encodes CASSLDSVGGSNTEAFF.

The chain combines TRBV27 with TRBJ1-6, with no clear D. In germline, CDR1 is MNHEY, CDR2 SMNVEV (reference sequence). The CDR3 sequence is 13 residues long. Trimming removed 6 bases from V and 7 bases from J, with 10 bases in between. The CDR3 DNA follows: TGTGCCAGCAGCTTAAGTCTAAATTCACCCCTCCACTTT. This translates into CASSLSLNSPLHF.

This rearrangement joins TRBV11-2 to TRBJ1-4, with D possibly being TRBD1 (5 bases). This CDR3 is built from 15 residues. Germline V CDR1 and CDR2: SGHAT, FQNNGV. V was shortened by 7 bases and J by 8 bases, with 20 bases between the two germline ends. CDR3 amino acids: CASTPWGPGGEKLFF. In nucleotides, the CDR3 is TGTGCCAGCACCCCGTGGGGACCGGGAGGGGAAAAACTGTTTTTT.

Here the CDR3 reads CASSQLRNYGYTF. Written as DNA, the CDR3 is TGCGCCAGCAGCCAGTTGCGGAACTATGGCTACACCTTC. The chain has TRBV4-1 and TRBJ1-2; D call uncertain. CDR1 MGHRA and CDR2 YSYEKL come from the germline V gene. The CDR3 sequence is 13 residues long. The germline V and J ends were trimmed by 3 bases and 2 bases, with 7 bases remaining between them.

Only one count was recorded for this clone. This chain uses TRBV7-9 with TRBJ2-3, with a possible D match to TRBD2 (5 bases). V was clipped by 1 base and J by 1 base, with 12 bases between them. Germline V gene lookup returns CDR1 SEHNR and CDR2 FQNEAQ (reference sequence). This CDR3 region has 16 residues. CDR3 sequence (DNA): TGTGCCAGCAGCTTAGGGATCGGAGCGGGCACAGATACGCAGTATTTT. This gives the protein CASSLGIGAGTDTQYF.

V usage is TRBV18 and J usage is TRBJ1-2; 8 positions agree with TRBD1. The germline V gene has CDR1 KGHSH and CDR2 LQKENI. There are 13 residues in the CDR3. V trimming: 5 bases; J trimming: 6 bases; junction bases outside the gene matches: 5. The DNA for the CDR3 is TGTGCCAGCTCATCAGGACAGGGAGATGGCTACACCTTC. Its translation: CASSSGQGDGYTF.

The CDR3 here is CASARGESYGYTF. The CDR3 DNA reads as TGTGCCAGCGCACGAGGAGAGAGCTATGGCTACACCTTC. This sequence joins TRBV6-5 and TRBJ1-2; no firm D call. Trimming left V 8 bases short and J 4 bases short, with 14 bases between. The CDR3 length is 13 residues. Germline V gives CDR1 MNHEY, CDR2 SVGAGI.

The V gene is TRBV6-5, the J gene TRBJ2-5, with TRBD1 matching 10 bases. The CDR3 is made up of 14 amino acids. Germline V CDR1 and CDR2: MNHEY, SVGAGI. V was pared by 6 bases and J by 5 bases, with 6 bases of the junction left unmatched. CDR3 sequence (DNA): TGTGCCAGCAGACTGACAGGGGGCAGGGAGACCCAGTACTTC. This codes for CASRLTGGRETQYF.

V is TRBV6-4 and J is TRBJ2-7, with TRBD2 matching 7 bases. Per germline, CDR1 MRHNA and CDR2 SNTAGT. Trimming at V came to 3 bases and at J to 3 bases, leaving 5 bases not matched to a gene. This CDR3 is 14 amino acids long. The CDR3 loop is CASSEASGDYEQYF. The DNA for the CDR3 is TGTGCCAGCAGTGAGGCTAGCGGCGACTACGAGCAGTACTTC.

The chain couples TRBV5-4 to TRBJ2-3; 8 positions agree with TRBD2. V lost 1 base, J lost 1 base, and 5 bases stayed unmatched. This CDR3 spans 16 amino acids. CDR1 and CDR2 from the germline V gene are SGHNT and YYREEE (reference sequence). DNA of the CDR3: TGTGCCAGCAGCTTGAGGTTAGCGGGGCGCACAGATACGCAGTATTTT. Its translation: CASSLRLAGRTDTQYF.

The chain combines TRBV9 with TRBJ1-1; no reliable D call. The CDR3 has 17 residues. V lost 4 bases and J lost 0, with 19 bases in between. CDR1 and CDR2 from the germline V gene are SGDLS and YYNGEE. CDR3 sequence reads: CASSPRQGFSMNTEAFF. The CDR3 DNA follows: TGTGCCAGCAGCCCTCGACAAGGCTTTTCTATGAACACTGAAGCTTTCTTT. Combining the CDR3 with reference TRBV9 and TRBJ1-1 gives the whole variable domain DSGVTQTPKHLITATGQRVTLRCSPRSGDLSVYWYQQSLDQGLQFLIQYYNGEERAKGNILERFSAQQFPDLHSELNLSSLELGDSALYFCASSPRQGFSMNTEAFFGQGTRLTVV.

This clone was seen just once. The chain uses TRBV3-1 (or the pseudogene TRBV3-2) and TRBJ2-7, with 11 nucleotides matching TRBD1. CDR3 length: 13 amino acids. V gave up 4 bases and J gave up 6 bases; unmatched junction bases: 2. From germline, CDR1 is LGHDT and CDR2 YNNKEL (reference sequence). CDR3 in DNA: TGTGCCAGCAGCCGGGACAGGGGGAGCGAGCAGTACTTC. It codes for CASSRDRGSEQYF.

This chain uses TRBV6-2 or TRBV6-3 with TRBJ2-7; a weak D match, TRBD2 (6 bases). Germline V lookup: CDR1 MNHEY, CDR2 SVGEGT. This CDR3 has 14 amino acids. Trimming stripped 1 base from V and 1 base from J, with 8 bases between. CDR3 DNA sequence: TGTGCCAGCAGTTACTGGGACTTTTCCTACGAGCAGTACTTC. Translation gives CASSYWDFSYEQYF.

V usage is TRBV29-1 and J usage is TRBJ2-2, with 9 nucleotides matching TRBD1. The CDR3 loop spans 15 amino acids. V lost 6 bases to trimming and J lost 1 base; unmatched junction nucleotides: 6. Germline assignment: CDR1 SQVTM and CDR2 ANQGSEA. The CDR3 loop reads CSVVTGGGNTGELFF. The CDR3 DNA reads as TGCAGCGTCGTTACAGGGGGCGGGAACACCGGGGAGCTGTTTTTT.

This sequence joins TRBV28 and TRBJ2-3; 12 positions match TRBD2. J gave up 4 bases and V 4 bases, and 9 bases lay outside the gene matches. Germline V CDR1 and CDR2: MDHEN, SYDVKM. This CDR3 is 17 amino acids long. CDR3 nucleotide sequence: TGTGCCAGCAGTTCCTCCTCTAGCGGGAGGGCCGCAGATACGCAGTATTTT. Protein product: CASSSSSSGRAADTQYF.

The J gene is TRBJ1-1, the V gene TRBV7-9, with 9 positions matching TRBD1. Losses at the gene ends were 0 bases for V and 1 base for J; bases not matched to a gene: 12. The CDR3 has 19 residues. From germline, CDR1 is SEHNR and CDR2 FQNEAQ (reference sequence). CDR3 DNA sequence: TGTGCCAGCAGCTTAGCGCAATTCCGACAGGGGGTTTCGAACACTGAAGCTTTCTTT. Its protein is CASSLAQFRQGVSNTEAFF.

In DNA form, the CDR3 reads TGTGCCAGCAGCGTCGGGGACTACTTTTACAATGAGCAGTTCTTC. It specifies CASSVGDYFYNEQFF. The rearrangement joins TRBV9 to TRBJ2-1; 7 bases line up with TRBD2. The CDR3 runs 15 residues. With 2 bases clipped from V and 4 bases from J, the junction kept 6 bases outside the gene matches. The V gene's germline CDR1 is SGDLS and CDR2 YYNGEE.

The J gene is TRBJ1-5, the V gene TRBV19; 10 positions match TRBD1. The CDR3 contains 17 residues. Trimming cost V 4 bases and J 2 bases; bases outside gene matches: 8. CDR1 is LNHDA and CDR2 is SQIVND in the germline V gene (reference sequence). The CDR3 nucleotides read TGTGCCAGTAGTACGCAACACGGGACAGGGGGCAATCAGCCCCAGCATTTT. Its translation: CASSTQHGTGGNQPQHF.

This chain connects TRBV6-6 to TRBJ2-3, with TRBD1 identical over 7 bases. This CDR3 has 20 amino acids. Germline V CDR1 and CDR2: MNHNY, SVGAGI (reference sequence). Trimming at V came to 6 bases and at J to 1 base, leaving 22 bases not matched to a gene. The CDR3 coding sequence is TGTGCCAGCAGCCCAGTTTCACGGGACAGCTATGTAAATCGCACAGATACGCAGTATTTT. Residues: CASSPVSRDSYVNRTDTQYF.